A selection of T cell receptor beta chains follows, all from one sample in a study of blood T cell repertoires in COVID-19. Libraries were prepared by immunoSEQ multiplex PCR; TCRdb keeps only in-frame clonotypes and omits some of them. The table shows under 200,000 clones, with approximately 86% occurring only once. Sequenced sample: peripheral blood. Receptors were obtained from a woman aged 80 or older in a cohort sampled during active or convalescent COVID-19. Both conserved end residues are part of each CDR3. Fields, in order: clone size, J gene, V gene, D gene, CDR3 DNA, CDR3 protein. The D gene is left open where the match is weak. Not every row has a clone size; where given, it reads once, few, many or a size class.

abundance: .; j_gene: TRBJ2-1; v_gene: TRBV3-1/TRBV3-2; d_gene: .; CDR3nt: TGTGCCAGCAGCCAAACCCCCCGGAATGAGCAGTTCTTC; CDR3aa: CASSQTPRNEQFF
abundance: .; j_gene: TRBJ1-2; v_gene: TRBV4-3; d_gene: TRBD1; CDR3nt: TGCGCCAGCAGCCAACTGAGGACAGGGCCCTTTGGCTACACCTTC; CDR3aa: CASSQLRTGPFGYTF
abundance: .; j_gene: TRBJ1-3; v_gene: TRBV7-2; d_gene: .; CDR3nt: TGTGCCAGCAGCCCGCCTTCCCCGGGTGGAAACACCATATATTTT; CDR3aa: CASSPPSPGGNTIYF
abundance: .; j_gene: TRBJ1-2; v_gene: TRBV13; d_gene: .; CDR3nt: TGTGCCAGCAGCTTAATGGGGGCAGGTTTAAACTATGGCTACACCTTC; CDR3aa: CASSLMGAGLNYGYTF
abundance: few; j_gene: TRBJ2-2; v_gene: TRBV6-6; d_gene: .; CDR3nt: TGTGCCAGCATCTCGCAGGGGAAGGGGACCGGGGAGCTGTTTTTT; CDR3aa: CASISQGKGTGELFF
abundance: once; j_gene: TRBJ1-2; v_gene: TRBV11-2; d_gene: TRBD1; CDR3nt: TGTGCCAGCAGCACCCGCATTTTGGACAGGGAAAGCTATGGCTACACCTTC; CDR3aa: CASSTRILDRESYGYTF
abundance: .; j_gene: TRBJ1-2; v_gene: TRBV24-1; d_gene: .; CDR3nt: TGTGCCACCAGTGACGAGGGCGGATATGGCTACACCTTC; CDR3aa: CATSDEGGYGYTF
abundance: .; j_gene: TRBJ2-1; v_gene: TRBV4-1; d_gene: .; CDR3nt: TGCGCCAGCAGCCAAGTTACGGGAACAATCAATGAGCAGTTCTTC; CDR3aa: CASSQVTGTINEQFF
abundance: once; j_gene: TRBJ1-4; v_gene: TRBV28; d_gene: .; CDR3nt: TGTGCCAGCAGTCTGCTAGGTAGGGGGTCAGTAAGTGAAAAACTGTTTTTT; CDR3aa: CASSLLGRGSVSEKLFF
abundance: .; j_gene: TRBJ2-2; v_gene: TRBV27; d_gene: TRBD1; CDR3nt: TGTGCCAGCAAGGGGGCTCGTACCGGGGAGCTGTTTTTT; CDR3aa: CASKGARTGELFF
abundance: .; j_gene: TRBJ1-5; v_gene: TRBV28; d_gene: TRBD1; CDR3nt: TGTGCCAGCAGGAACCTAGGACAGGGGGCAAATTATAGCAATCAGCCCCAGCATTTT; CDR3aa: CASRNLGQGANYSNQPQHF
abundance: .; j_gene: TRBJ2-2; v_gene: TRBV28; d_gene: .; CDR3nt: TGTGCCAGCAGATTGAGTAACACCGGGGAGCTGTTTTTT; CDR3aa: CASRLSNTGELFF
abundance: .; j_gene: TRBJ1-2; v_gene: TRBV24-1; d_gene: .; CDR3nt: TGTGCCACCAGTGACCGGGGGGGGAACTATGGCTACACCTTC; CDR3aa: CATSDRGGNYGYTF
abundance: .; j_gene: TRBJ1-1; v_gene: TRBV5-1; d_gene: TRBD1; CDR3nt: TGCGCCAGCAGTAATCCACAGGGGGTGAACACTGAAGCTTTCTTT; CDR3aa: CASSNPQGVNTEAFF
abundance: once; j_gene: TRBJ1-4; v_gene: TRBV7-9; d_gene: TRBD1; CDR3nt: TGTGCCAGCAGCCAGGGGACAGGGGGCCCTAATGAAAAACTGTTTTTT; CDR3aa: CASSQGTGGPNEKLFF
abundance: once; j_gene: TRBJ1-4; v_gene: TRBV19; d_gene: .; CDR3nt: TGTGCCAGTAGTATGGGCCCGGGGAATCCGGAAAAACTGTTTTTT; CDR3aa: CASSMGPGNPEKLFF
abundance: .; j_gene: TRBJ2-7; v_gene: TRBV5-4; d_gene: TRBD1; CDR3nt: TGTGCCAGCAGCACCGGGACAGCTTCCTACGAGCAGTACTTC; CDR3aa: CASSTGTASYEQYF
abundance: .; j_gene: TRBJ2-7; v_gene: TRBV5-1; d_gene: .; CDR3nt: TGCGCCAGCAGCATCCGGGACAACTCCTACGAGCAGTACTTC; CDR3aa: CASSIRDNSYEQYF
abundance: .; j_gene: TRBJ2-3; v_gene: TRBV24-1; d_gene: TRBD2; CDR3nt: TGTGCCACCAGTGACCCCCGCGGGACTAAGACAGATACGCAGTATTTT; CDR3aa: CATSDPRGTKTDTQYF
abundance: .; j_gene: TRBJ1-5; v_gene: TRBV10-3; d_gene: .; CDR3nt: TGTGCCATCAGTGAAAGGGGCGGTAGCAATCAGCCCCAGCATTTT; CDR3aa: CAISERGGSNQPQHF
abundance: once; j_gene: TRBJ1-2; v_gene: TRBV6-2/TRBV6-3; d_gene: .; CDR3nt: TGTGCCAGCAGCCTGGACAGTAACTATGGCTACACCTTC; CDR3aa: CASSLDSNYGYTF
abundance: .; j_gene: TRBJ2-1; v_gene: TRBV5-1; d_gene: .; CDR3nt: TGCGCCAGCAGCTTGGAACAGGCTGACAATGAGCAGTTCTTC; CDR3aa: CASSLEQADNEQFF
abundance: .; j_gene: TRBJ2-3; v_gene: TRBV6-5; d_gene: .; CDR3nt: TGTGCCAGCCCCGACCCTGACAGTCGTACGCAGTATTTT; CDR3aa: CASPDPDSRTQYF
abundance: .; j_gene: TRBJ2-2; v_gene: TRBV4-3; d_gene: TRBD2; CDR3nt: TGCGCCAGCAGCCAAGATAGGACTAGCGGGGGATCCACCGGGGAGCTGTTTTTT; CDR3aa: CASSQDRTSGGSTGELFF
abundance: .; j_gene: TRBJ1-3; v_gene: TRBV5-1; d_gene: TRBD1; CDR3nt: TGCGCCAGCAGCCCAGATATCTGGACAGGCCCGTCTGGAAACACCATATATTTT; CDR3aa: CASSPDIWTGPSGNTIYF
abundance: .; j_gene: TRBJ2-1; v_gene: TRBV5-4; d_gene: .; CDR3nt: TGTGCCAGCAGCCTTAGACTAGGGATGGGTGAGCAGTTCTTC; CDR3aa: CASSLRLGMGEQFF
abundance: .; j_gene: TRBJ1-1; v_gene: TRBV5-4; d_gene: .; CDR3nt: TGTGCCAGCAGCGGAGGGAACACTGAAGCTTTCTTT; CDR3aa: CASSGGNTEAFF
abundance: .; j_gene: TRBJ2-4; v_gene: TRBV7-2; d_gene: .; CDR3nt: TGTGCCAGCAGCTTAGGCCAGATCGCGGGCATTCAGTACTTC; CDR3aa: CASSLGQIAGIQYF
abundance: .; j_gene: TRBJ2-2; v_gene: TRBV5-1; d_gene: TRBD1; CDR3nt: TGCGCCAGCAGCCTGACAGGGCCGAACACCGGGGAGCTGTTTTTT; CDR3aa: CASSLTGPNTGELFF
abundance: once; j_gene: TRBJ2-5; v_gene: TRBV5-4; d_gene: .; CDR3nt: TGTGCCAGCAGCTTGGTGTCCGGGGTAGGGGAGACCCAGTACTTC; CDR3aa: CASSLVSGVGETQYF
abundance: .; j_gene: TRBJ1-2; v_gene: TRBV5-1; d_gene: TRBD1; CDR3nt: TGCGCCAGCAGCACAGACAGGGGGTCGGTCTATGGCTACACCTTC; CDR3aa: CASSTDRGSVYGYTF
abundance: few; j_gene: TRBJ1-4; v_gene: TRBV2; d_gene: .; CDR3nt: TGTGCCAGCAAAACTTCTCCGGGACTGACTAATGAAAAACTGTTTTTT; CDR3aa: CASKTSPGLTNEKLFF
abundance: .; j_gene: TRBJ2-1; v_gene: TRBV5-1; d_gene: TRBD2; CDR3nt: TGCGCCAGCAGCATCCGGACTAGCGGGAGATTCGCTGAGCAGTTCTTC; CDR3aa: CASSIRTSGRFAEQFF
abundance: once; j_gene: TRBJ2-1; v_gene: TRBV11-3; d_gene: TRBD2; CDR3nt: TGTGCCAGCAGCTTGGACGGACTAGCGGCCTACAATGAGCAGTTCTTC; CDR3aa: CASSLDGLAAYNEQFF
abundance: few; j_gene: TRBJ2-1; v_gene: TRBV24-1; d_gene: TRBD2; CDR3nt: TGTGCCACCAGTGACCCGGATTCGGGACTAGCGGGAGGTTCTAGCTCCTACAATGAGCAGTTCTTC; CDR3aa: CATSDPDSGLAGGSSSYNEQFF
abundance: .; j_gene: TRBJ1-2; v_gene: TRBV7-9; d_gene: TRBD1; CDR3nt: TGTGCCAGCAGCGAACAGGGGTCTTTTGGTGGCTACACCTTC; CDR3aa: CASSEQGSFGGYTF
abundance: .; j_gene: TRBJ2-6; v_gene: TRBV6-2/TRBV6-3; d_gene: TRBD1; CDR3nt: TGTGCCAGCAGTCTCGTGGGACAGGGGGCTTCTGGGGCCAACGTCCTGACTTTC; CDR3aa: CASSLVGQGASGANVLTF
abundance: few; j_gene: TRBJ2-3; v_gene: TRBV6-5; d_gene: .; CDR3nt: TGTGCCAGCAGTTACCCGGCCTCTGAGGGCACAGATACGCAGTATTTT; CDR3aa: CASSYPASEGTDTQYF
abundance: .; j_gene: TRBJ2-5; v_gene: TRBV6-1; d_gene: TRBD2; CDR3nt: TGTGCCAGCAGTGAGGGCGGGGGTTCCTCGGAGACCCAGTACTTC; CDR3aa: CASSEGGGSSETQYF
abundance: .; j_gene: TRBJ2-5; v_gene: TRBV7-2; d_gene: TRBD2; CDR3nt: TGTGCCAGCAGCTTAGAGCGGGGGGCCGCGACCCAGTACTTC; CDR3aa: CASSLERGAATQYF
abundance: .; j_gene: TRBJ1-4; v_gene: TRBV4-2; d_gene: .; CDR3nt: TGTGCCAGCAGCCAAGTCCCCCTGGGCAGCGGGAATGAAAAACTGTTTTTT; CDR3aa: CASSQVPLGSGNEKLFF
abundance: .; j_gene: TRBJ2-2; v_gene: TRBV5-4; d_gene: .; CDR3nt: TGTGCCAGCAGCTTGGTTCATAACAGAAACACCGGGGAGCTGTTTTTT; CDR3aa: CASSLVHNRNTGELFF
abundance: once; j_gene: TRBJ2-3; v_gene: TRBV14; d_gene: .; CDR3nt: TGTGCCAGCAGCCAAGTAATAACTAGCACAGATACGCAGTATTTT; CDR3aa: CASSQVITSTDTQYF
abundance: once; j_gene: TRBJ2-5; v_gene: TRBV7-9; d_gene: TRBD1; CDR3nt: TGTGCCAGCAGCTCCGGGACAGGGGGCGGGGAGACCCAGTACTTC; CDR3aa: CASSSGTGGGETQYF
abundance: .; j_gene: TRBJ2-7; v_gene: TRBV3-1/TRBV3-2; d_gene: .; CDR3nt: TGTGCCAGCAGCCCGCGGACAGCAGCGATCTACGAGCAGTACTTC; CDR3aa: CASSPRTAAIYEQYF
abundance: .; j_gene: TRBJ1-1; v_gene: TRBV5-1; d_gene: TRBD1; CDR3nt: TGCGCCAGCACAACCGGGACAGGGTTGGACACTGAAGCTTTCTTT; CDR3aa: CASTTGTGLDTEAFF
abundance: once; j_gene: TRBJ1-2; v_gene: TRBV29-1; d_gene: .; CDR3nt: TGCAGCGTTGAGTCCTTAATCGGGGGCTATGGCTACACCTTC; CDR3aa: CSVESLIGGYGYTF
abundance: .; j_gene: TRBJ1-2; v_gene: TRBV7-9; d_gene: .; CDR3nt: TGTGCCAGCAGCTTAGTCCCCGAGTCCGCTAATGGCTACACCTTC; CDR3aa: CASSLVPESANGYTF
abundance: once; j_gene: TRBJ1-2; v_gene: TRBV11-2; d_gene: TRBD1; CDR3nt: TGTGCCAGCAGCCCGCGTGTGACAGGGGATCCGTCTCGAGGCTACACCTTC; CDR3aa: CASSPRVTGDPSRGYTF
abundance: few; j_gene: TRBJ2-3; v_gene: TRBV11-2; d_gene: .; CDR3nt: TGTGCCAGCAGCTTATTTAACTCTGGCACAGATACGCAGTATTTT; CDR3aa: CASSLFNSGTDTQYF
abundance: .; j_gene: TRBJ2-4; v_gene: TRBV6-2/TRBV6-3; d_gene: TRBD2; CDR3nt: TGTGCCAGCAGTTACTCGACTAGCGGCGAGATTCAGTACTTC; CDR3aa: CASSYSTSGEIQYF
abundance: .; j_gene: TRBJ2-5; v_gene: TRBV29-1; d_gene: .; CDR3nt: TGCAGCGTTGAAGTACAGGGACGGGAGACCCAGTACTTC; CDR3aa: CSVEVQGRETQYF
abundance: .; j_gene: TRBJ2-7; v_gene: TRBV5-5; d_gene: .; CDR3nt: TGTGCCAGCACCACTGGGGCGCATATCCTTACCTACGAGCAGTACTTC; CDR3aa: CASTTGAHILTYEQYF
abundance: .; j_gene: TRBJ1-2; v_gene: TRBV10-3; d_gene: TRBD1; CDR3nt: TGTGCCATCAAGCCCCAGGACAGGCCTAACTATGGCTACACCTTC; CDR3aa: CAIKPQDRPNYGYTF